A selection of T cell receptor beta chains follows, all from one sample in a study of blood T cell repertoires in COVID-19. This table comes from immunoSEQ multiplex PCR, and its TCRdb copy is limited to in-frame clones, with some not included. The sample includes hundreds of thousands of clones, approximately 90% seen only once; the top ten take under 3.5%. Sequencing input: peripheral blood. These receptors were obtained from a woman aged 18-35 years who had recovered from COVID-19. Both conserved end residues are part of each CDR3. D genes are given only for firm matches. Not every row has a clone size; where given, it reads once, few, many or a size class.

D: -; length: 13; V: TRBV14; J: TRBJ1-5; size: -; DNA: TGTGCCAGCTCCCTGGGGCTCAATCAGCCCCAGCATTTT; CDR3: CASSLGLNQPQHF
D: -; length: 14; V: TRBV5-6; J: TRBJ1-5; size: -; DNA: TGTGCCAGCAGCTTGATGGGGGGTGGACAGCCCCAGCATTTT; CDR3: CASSLMGGGQPQHF
D: TRBD2; length: 17; V: TRBV4-2; J: TRBJ2-6; size: -; DNA: TGTGCCAGCAGCCCCACGGGGGGGCCCTCTGGGGCCAACGTCCTGACTTTC; CDR3: CASSPTGGPSGANVLTF
D: TRBD2; length: 14; V: TRBV10-3; J: TRBJ2-3; size: -; DNA: TGTGCCATAACTAGCGGGAGGGAGGCAGATACGCAGTATTTT; CDR3: CAITSGREADTQYF
D: TRBD1; length: 13; V: TRBV29-1; J: TRBJ1-2; size: -; DNA: TGCAGCGTTGTAGGGGGCCCTAACTATGGCTACACCTTC; CDR3: CSVVGGPNYGYTF
D: TRBD2; length: 15; V: TRBV5-1; J: TRBJ2-1; size: -; DNA: TGCGCCAGCAGTTTGCCTAGCGGGAGCTTTAATGAGCAGTTCTTC; CDR3: CASSLPSGSFNEQFF
D: TRBD1; length: 16; V: TRBV6-6; J: TRBJ2-3; size: -; DNA: TGTGCCAGCAGCCGTAGTTTAACAGGGGACACAGATACGCAGTATTTT; CDR3: CASSRSLTGDTDTQYF
D: -; length: 11; V: TRBV20-1; J: TRBJ1-1; size: -; DNA: TGCAGTGCTCTCCGGGACTTTGAAGCTTTCTTT; CDR3: CSALRDFEAFF
D: -; length: 15; V: TRBV21-1; J: TRBJ1-4; size: -; DNA: TGTGCCAGCAGCAGCTCAGGGGAAGATAATGAAAAACTGTTTTTT; CDR3: CASSSSGEDNEKLFF
D: -; length: 12; V: TRBV12-3/TRBV12-4; J: TRBJ2-5; size: -; DNA: TGTGCCAGCGCGCAAGTCCAAGAGACCCAGTACTTC; CDR3: CASAQVQETQYF
D: -; length: 15; V: TRBV18; J: TRBJ1-2; size: -; DNA: TGTGCCAGCTCACCCGCGGACAGCCGAGAGCGTGGCTACACCTTC; CDR3: CASSPADSRERGYTF
D: -; length: 14; V: TRBV11-3; J: TRBJ1-5; size: -; DNA: TGTGCCAGCAGCCGAGGAGGGGTGGACCAGCCCCAGCATTTT; CDR3: CASSRGGVDQPQHF
D: TRBD2; length: 16; V: TRBV18; J: TRBJ2-1; size: -; DNA: TGTGCCAGCTCACCCGGGCAAAAACTAGCGGGATATGAGCAGTTCTTC; CDR3: CASSPGQKLAGYEQFF
D: -; length: 15; V: TRBV9; J: TRBJ1-4; size: -; DNA: TGTGCCAGCAGCGTTTCCCCAGGAACTAATGAAAAACTGTTTTTT; CDR3: CASSVSPGTNEKLFF
D: -; length: 13; V: TRBV19; J: TRBJ1-2; size: few; DNA: TGTGCCAGTAAAAGGTTTGGGACATCTAGCTACACCTTC; CDR3: CASKRFGTSSYTF
D: -; length: 17; V: TRBV11-3; J: TRBJ1-1; size: -; DNA: TGTGCCAGCAGGTCGAAAGGGGACTTATTCTTGAACACTGAAGCTTTCTTT; CDR3: CASRSKGDLFLNTEAFF
D: TRBD2; length: 17; V: TRBV7-8; J: TRBJ2-2; size: -; DNA: TGTGCCAGCAGCTTACTCTACGGGAGGGGTGACACCGGGGAGCTGTTTTTT; CDR3: CASSLLYGRGDTGELFF
D: -; length: 14; V: TRBV7-9; J: TRBJ1-2; size: -; DNA: TGTGCCAGCAGCTTAGTTGCGGGGGCTGGCGGCTACACCTTC; CDR3: CASSLVAGAGGYTF
D: -; length: 13; V: TRBV6-5; J: TRBJ2-4; size: -; DNA: TGTGCCAGCAGCTCTAGGGGGGGGACCGGTACAGTCTTC; CDR3: CASSSRGGTGTVF